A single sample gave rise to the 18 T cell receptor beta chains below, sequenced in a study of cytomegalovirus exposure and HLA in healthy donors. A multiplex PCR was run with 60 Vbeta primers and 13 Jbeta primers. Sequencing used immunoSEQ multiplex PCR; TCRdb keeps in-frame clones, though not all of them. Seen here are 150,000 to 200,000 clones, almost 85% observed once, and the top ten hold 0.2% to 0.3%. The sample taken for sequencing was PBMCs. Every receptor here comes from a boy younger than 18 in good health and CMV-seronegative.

CDR3 in amino acids: CASRPAGSYEQYF. The CDR3 DNA sequence: TGTGCCAGCCGGCCTGCGGGCTCCTACGAGCAGTACTTC. The chain couples TRBV28 to TRBJ2-7; perhaps TRBD2 as D (5 bases). Trimming pared 8 bases from V and 0 bases from J, leaving 11 bases between. Per germline, CDR1 MDHEN and CDR2 SYDVKM. The CDR3 contains 13 residues.

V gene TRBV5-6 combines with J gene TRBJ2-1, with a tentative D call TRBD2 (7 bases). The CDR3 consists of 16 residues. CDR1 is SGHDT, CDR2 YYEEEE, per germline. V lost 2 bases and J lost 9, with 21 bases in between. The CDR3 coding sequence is TGTGCCAGCAGCTTAAATCGGGGGGCGGGGGTTAGTGAGCAGTTCTTC. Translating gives CASSLNRGAGVSEQFF.

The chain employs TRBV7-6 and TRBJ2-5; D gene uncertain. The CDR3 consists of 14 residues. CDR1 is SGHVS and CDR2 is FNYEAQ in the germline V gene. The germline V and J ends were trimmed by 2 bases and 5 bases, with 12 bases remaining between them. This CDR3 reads CASSLLPLRETQYF. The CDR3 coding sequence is TGTGCCAGCAGCTTACTCCCACTACGGGAGACCCAGTACTTC.

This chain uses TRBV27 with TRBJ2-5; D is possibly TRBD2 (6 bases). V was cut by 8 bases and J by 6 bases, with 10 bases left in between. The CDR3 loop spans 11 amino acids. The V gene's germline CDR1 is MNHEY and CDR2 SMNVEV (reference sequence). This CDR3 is CASGAGKTQYF. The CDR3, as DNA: TGTGCCAGCGGGGCGGGAAAGACCCAGTACTTC.

The CDR3 sequence: CASSFRLGVRETQYF. In nucleotides, the CDR3 is TGCGCCAGCAGCTTTCGTCTAGGGGTCCGAGAGACCCAGTACTTC. This chain joins TRBV5-1 and TRBJ2-5; possible D gene TRBD1, 5 bases. Per germline, CDR1 SGHRS and CDR2 YFSETQ. The V and J ends lost 2 bases and 4 bases respectively, with 15 bases between them. The CDR3 length is 15 residues.

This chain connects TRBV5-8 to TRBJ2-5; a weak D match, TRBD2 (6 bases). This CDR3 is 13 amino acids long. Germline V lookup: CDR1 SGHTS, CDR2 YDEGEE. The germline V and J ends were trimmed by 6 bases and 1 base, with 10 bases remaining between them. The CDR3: CASMRDFQETQYF. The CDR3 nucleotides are TGTGCCAGCATGCGGGACTTCCAAGAGACCCAGTACTTC. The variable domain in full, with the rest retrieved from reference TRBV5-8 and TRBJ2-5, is EAGVTQSPTHLIKTRGQQATLRCSPISGHTSVYWYQQALGLGLQFLLWYDEGEERNRGNFPPRFSGRQFPNYSSELNVNALELEDSALYLCASMRDFQETQYFGPGTRLLVL.

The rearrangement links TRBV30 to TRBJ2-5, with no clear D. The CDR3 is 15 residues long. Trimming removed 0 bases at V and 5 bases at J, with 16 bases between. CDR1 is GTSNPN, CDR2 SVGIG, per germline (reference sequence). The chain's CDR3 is CAWSVALTRSETQYF. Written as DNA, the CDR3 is TGTGCCTGGAGTGTAGCCCTGACACGAAGCGAGACCCAGTACTTC.

CDR3 nucleotides: TGCAGTGCTAGGTGGGGCGCTGAAGCTTTCTTT. Translated: CSARWGAEAFF. The genes are TRBV20-1 and TRBJ1-1; a possible D gene is TRBD1 (5 bases). Trimming removed 3 bases at V and 6 bases at J, with 8 bases between. The V gene's germline CDR1 is DFQATT and CDR2 SNEGSKA (reference sequence). The CDR3 sequence is 11 residues long.

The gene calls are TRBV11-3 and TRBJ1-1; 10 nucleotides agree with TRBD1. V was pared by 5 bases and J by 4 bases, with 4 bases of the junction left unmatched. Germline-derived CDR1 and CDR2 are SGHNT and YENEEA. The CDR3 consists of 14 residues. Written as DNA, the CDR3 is TGTGCCAGCAGCGTGGGACAGGGGTCCACTGAAGCTTTCTTT. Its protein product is CASSVGQGSTEAFF.

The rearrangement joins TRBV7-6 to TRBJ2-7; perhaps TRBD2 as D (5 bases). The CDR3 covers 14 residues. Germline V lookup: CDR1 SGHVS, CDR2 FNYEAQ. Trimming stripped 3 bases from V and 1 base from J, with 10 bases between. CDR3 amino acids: CASSLGSASYEQYF. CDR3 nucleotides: TGTGCCAGCAGCTTGGGTAGCGCATCCTACGAGCAGTACTTC.

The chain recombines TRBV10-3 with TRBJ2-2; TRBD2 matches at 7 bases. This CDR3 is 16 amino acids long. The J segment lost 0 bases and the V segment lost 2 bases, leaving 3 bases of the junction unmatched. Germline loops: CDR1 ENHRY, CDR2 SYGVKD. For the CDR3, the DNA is TGTGCCATCAGTGAGCAGCGGGGAGCGAACACCGGGGAGCTGTTTTTT. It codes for CAISEQRGANTGELFF.

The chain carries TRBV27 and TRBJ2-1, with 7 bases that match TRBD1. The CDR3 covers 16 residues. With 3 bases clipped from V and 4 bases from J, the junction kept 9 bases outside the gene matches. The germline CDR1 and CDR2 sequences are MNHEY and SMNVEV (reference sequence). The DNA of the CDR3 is TGTGCCAGCAGTTTTCGCCGGGACAGAAGTTACAATGAGCAGTTCTTC. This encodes CASSFRRDRSYNEQFF.

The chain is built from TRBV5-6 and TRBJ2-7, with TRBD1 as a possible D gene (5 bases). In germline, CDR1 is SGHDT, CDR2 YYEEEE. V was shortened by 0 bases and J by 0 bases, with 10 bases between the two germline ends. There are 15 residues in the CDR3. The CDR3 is CASSLVAGHSYEQYF. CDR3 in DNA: TGTGCCAGCAGCTTGGTAGCAGGACACTCCTACGAGCAGTACTTC.

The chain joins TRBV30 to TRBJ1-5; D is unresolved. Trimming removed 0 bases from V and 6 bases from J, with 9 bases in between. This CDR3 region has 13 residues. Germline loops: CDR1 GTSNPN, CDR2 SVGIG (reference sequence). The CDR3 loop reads CAWSVRDSQPQHF. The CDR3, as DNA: TGTGCCTGGAGTGTACGGGATTCTCAGCCCCAGCATTTT.

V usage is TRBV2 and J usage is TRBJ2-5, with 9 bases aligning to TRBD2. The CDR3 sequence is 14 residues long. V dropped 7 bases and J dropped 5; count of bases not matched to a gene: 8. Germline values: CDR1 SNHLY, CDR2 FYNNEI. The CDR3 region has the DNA TGTGCCAGCAACGAGGGACTAGCTCGGGAGACCCAGTACTTC. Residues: CASNEGLARETQYF.

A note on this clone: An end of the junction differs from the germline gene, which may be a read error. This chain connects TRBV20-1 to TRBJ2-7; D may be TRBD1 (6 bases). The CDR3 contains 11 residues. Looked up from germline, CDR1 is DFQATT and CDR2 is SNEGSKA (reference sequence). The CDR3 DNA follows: TGCAGTGCTAGAGATAGGGACAAGGCCCTCTTC. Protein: CSARDRDKALF.

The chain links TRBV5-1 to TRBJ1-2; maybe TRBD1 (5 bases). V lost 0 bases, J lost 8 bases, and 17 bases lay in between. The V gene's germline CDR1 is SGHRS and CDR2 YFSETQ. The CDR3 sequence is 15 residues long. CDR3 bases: TGCGCCAGCAGCTTGGACTCCAGGGACTCGGGCGGCTACACCTTC. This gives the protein CASSLDSRDSGGYTF.

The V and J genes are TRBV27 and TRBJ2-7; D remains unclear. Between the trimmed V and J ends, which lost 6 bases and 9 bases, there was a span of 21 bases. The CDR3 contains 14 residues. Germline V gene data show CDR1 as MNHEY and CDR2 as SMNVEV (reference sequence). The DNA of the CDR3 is TGTGCCAGCAGAGATCTATTTCAAAAGAGAGCGCAGTACTTC. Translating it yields CASRDLFQKRAQYF.